Shown below are 10 T cell receptor beta chains from a single sample sequenced in a study of blood T cell repertoires in COVID-19 (TCRdb year 2020). The library relied on the immunoSEQ multiplex PCR assay. The table was pulled from immuneACCESS by TCRdb, which kept in-frame rearrangements only. Such tables lose some clones; where checked, under half of the loss comes from unresolved V genes, and the rest has no known cause. This sample lists a few hundred thousand clones; around 84% were detected once. Of the sample, under 4% is held by the ten largest clones. Sequenced input: peripheral blood. The source of these receptors is a young woman with acute or convalescent COVID-19.

The sample holds a few counts of this clone. The chain joins TRBV28 to TRBJ1-1, with 7 positions matching TRBD1. CDR3 length equals 14 residues. Germline CDR1 is MDHEN and CDR2 is SYDVKM. Losses at the gene ends were 6 bases for V and 2 bases for J; bases not matched to a gene: 6. In DNA form, the CDR3 reads TGTGCCAGCAGCTACAGGGGCGGTAACACTGAAGCTTTCTTT. It codes for CASSYRGGNTEAFF.

The rearrangement links TRBV19 to TRBJ2-7, with D perhaps TRBD2 (6 bases). The V gene lost 4 bases and the J gene lost 2 bases, with 12 bases spanning the gap. CDR1 and CDR2 (germline): LNHDA, SQIVND (reference sequence). This CDR3 comprises 14 residues. CDR3 DNA sequence: TGTGCCAGTAGTACCGGCGGGGCGACCTACGAGCAGTACTTC. This sequence encodes CASSTGGATYEQYF. Based on the CDR3 plus reference TRBV19 and TRBJ2-7, the full variable domain is DGGITQSPKYLFRKEGQNVTLSCEQNLNHDAMYWYRQDPGQGLRLIYYSQIVNDFQKGDIAEGYSVSREKKESFPLTVTSAQKNPTAFYLCASSTGGATYEQYFGPGTRLTVT.

The chain has TRBV7-8 and TRBJ2-1; tentative D call: TRBD1 (6 bases). This CDR3 has 16 amino acids. Per the germline V gene, CDR1 is SGHVS and CDR2 is FQNEAQ. Deletions cut 5 bases from V and 0 bases from J, with 14 bases between. CDR3 DNA sequence: TGTGCCAGCAGCCTGACGACAGGCGTCTCCTACAATGAGCAGTTCTTC. It translates to CASSLTTGVSYNEQFF.

This clone was recorded once. The chain is built from TRBV30 and TRBJ2-7; TRBD1 matches at 9 bases. Per the germline V gene, CDR1 is GTSNPN and CDR2 is SVGIG (reference sequence). Trimming took 8 bases from V and 4 from J; bases not matched to a gene: 12. The CDR3 loop spans 14 amino acids. CDR3 sequence reads: CAVSRDREGYEQYF. CDR3 DNA: TGTGCCGTGAGCCGGGACAGGGAGGGGTACGAGCAGTACTTC.

The chain combines TRBV11-3 with TRBJ2-2; D not resolved. The CDR3 runs to 14 residues. Per the germline V gene, CDR1 is SGHNT and CDR2 is YENEEA. Trimming took 2 bases from V and 8 from J, leaving 12 bases between them. The CDR3 region is CASSLRRRFGELFF. The CDR3 coding sequence is TGTGCCAGCAGCTTAAGGAGACGTTTTGGGGAGCTGTTTTTT.

About this clone itself: This sample also contains other DNA sequences that code for the same CDR3. This chain connects TRBV19 to TRBJ1-5, with a possible D match to TRBD1 (5 bases). The ends were cut back, 3 bases at V and 0 bases at J, with 6 bases in the middle. The CDR3 runs to 14 residues. Germline V gene data show CDR1 as LNHDA and CDR2 as SQIVND (reference sequence). The CDR3 sequence is CASSIQGSNQPQHF. The CDR3 region has the DNA TGTGCCAGTAGTATTCAGGGTAGCAATCAGCCCCAGCATTTT.

V is TRBV5-6 and J is TRBJ1-3, with a weak D call TRBD1 (5 bases). The CDR3 totals 12 residues. V lost 4 bases, J lost 7 bases, and 9 bases lay in between. Per germline, CDR1 SGHDT and CDR2 YYEEEE. In nucleotides, the CDR3 is TGTGCCAGCAGCCAGGGTGGCAACACCATATATTTT. This translates into CASSQGGNTIYF.

The chain carries TRBV27 and TRBJ2-3; 11 bases line up with TRBD2. CDR3 length: 18 residues. The ends lost 3 bases at V and 0 bases at J; junction bases unmatched: 8. CDR1 is MNHEY and CDR2 is SMNVEV in the germline V gene (reference sequence). As DNA, the CDR3 is TGTGCCAGCAGTTTCTCGGCTAGCGGGGGGCAAAGCACAGATACGCAGTATTTT. It is translated as CASSFSASGGQSTDTQYF.

The rearrangement joins TRBV2 to TRBJ2-7, with a tentative D call TRBD1 (6 bases). CDR1 and CDR2 from the germline V gene are SNHLY and FYNNEI. The germline V and J ends were trimmed by 0 bases and 5 bases, with 11 bases remaining between them. The CDR3 is 14 amino acids. CDR3: CASSEAQGFHEQYF. The CDR3 nucleotides read TGTGCCAGCAGTGAAGCGCAGGGGTTCCACGAGCAGTACTTC.

This clone is a singleton in its sample. V gene TRBV6-5 combines with J gene TRBJ1-2; 9 positions match TRBD1. This CDR3 spans 13 amino acids. The V gene's germline CDR1 is MNHEY and CDR2 SVGAGI. J gave up 7 bases and V 5 bases, and 5 bases lay outside the gene matches. CDR3 sequence: CASSKQGAGGYTF. DNA of the CDR3: TGTGCCAGCAGTAAACAGGGGGCTGGTGGCTACACCTTC.